This TCR beta chain derives from a study of cytomegalovirus exposure and HLA in healthy donors. Study-wide results and limits: V- and J-gene trimming in TCR beta was tied to a missense DCLRE1C variant by an analysis performed later. TCR beta sequences numbering over 15,000 were associated with HLA alleles at 0.05 false discovery rate in a later analysis. By HLA locus, TCR association rates varied in a later analysis, with DRB1 showing the most and HLA-C the fewest.

A multiplex PCR was run with 60 Vbeta primers and 13 Jbeta primers. Profiling relied on immunoSEQ multiplex PCR, and the TCRdb table lists in-frame clones only, not all of them. This sample lists under 200,000 clones; its ten largest clones have around 6%. Concerning this clone itself: Its matching antigen is unknown.

The clonotype originates from a man aged 30-40 years in good health and CMV-seronegative. Sequenced material: PBMCs.

For the CDR3, the DNA is TGTGCCAGCAGTTACTCCGCCGGGTTTCGCGGCTACGAGCAGTACTTC. Translation: CASSYSAGFRGYEQYF. The rearrangement uses TRBV6-5 and TRBJ2-7, with D unresolved. V lost 0 bases and J lost 3, with 15 bases in between. CDR3 length: 16 amino acids. In germline, CDR1 is MNHEY, CDR2 SVGAGI.